This T cell receptor beta chain was captured in a study of PD-1 blockade in mismatch repair-deficient tumors. Clones were read by immunoSEQ multiplex PCR, and TCRdb kept only the in-frame ones, dropping some. The sample has around 13,000 clones, approximately 90% seen once; the top ten hold 10% to 12%. About this clone: The antigen is not known.

The time point was: identical roughly 10-day culture without peptide (control). The material sequenced was cells cultured in vitro, taken from a patient treated with pembrolizumab. This receptor was obtained from an adult with mismatch repair-deficient cancer.

The CDR3 nucleotides read TGTGCCAGCAGCGTAGCTGGGACAGGTTTCGTTCGTTGCACTGAAGCTTTCTTT. Protein product: CASSVAGTGFVRCTEAFF. This chain connects TRBV9 to TRBJ1-1; 8 bases align to TRBD1. The CDR3 has 18 amino acids. Trimming removed 0 bases from V and 4 bases from J; junction bases left unmatched: 14. Germline values: CDR1 SGDLS, CDR2 YYNGEE.